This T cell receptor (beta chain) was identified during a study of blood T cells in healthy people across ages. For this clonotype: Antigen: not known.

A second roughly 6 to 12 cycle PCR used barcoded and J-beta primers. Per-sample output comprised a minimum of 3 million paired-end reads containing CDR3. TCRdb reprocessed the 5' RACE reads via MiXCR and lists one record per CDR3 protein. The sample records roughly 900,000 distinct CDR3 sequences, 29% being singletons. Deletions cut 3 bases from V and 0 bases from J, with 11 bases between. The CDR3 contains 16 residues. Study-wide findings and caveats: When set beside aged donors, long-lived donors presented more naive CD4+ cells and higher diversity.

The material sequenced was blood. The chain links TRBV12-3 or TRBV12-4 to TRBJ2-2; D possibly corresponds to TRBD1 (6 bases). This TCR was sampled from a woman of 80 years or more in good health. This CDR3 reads CASSLQGNSNTGELFF. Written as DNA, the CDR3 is TGTGCCAGCAGTTTGCAGGGGAATTCGAACACCGGGGAGCTGTTTTTT.